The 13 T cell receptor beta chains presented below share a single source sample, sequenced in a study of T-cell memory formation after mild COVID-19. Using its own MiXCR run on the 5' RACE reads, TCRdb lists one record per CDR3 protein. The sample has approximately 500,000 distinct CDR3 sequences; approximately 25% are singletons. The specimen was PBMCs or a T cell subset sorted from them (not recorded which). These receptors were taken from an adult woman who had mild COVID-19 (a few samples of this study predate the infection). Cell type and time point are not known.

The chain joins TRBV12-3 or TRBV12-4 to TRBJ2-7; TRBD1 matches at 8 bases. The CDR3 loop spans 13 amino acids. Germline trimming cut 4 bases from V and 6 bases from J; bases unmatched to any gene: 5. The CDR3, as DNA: TGTGCCAGCAGTTCCTACAGGGGGGCCGAGCAGTACTTC. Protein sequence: CASSSYRGAEQYF.

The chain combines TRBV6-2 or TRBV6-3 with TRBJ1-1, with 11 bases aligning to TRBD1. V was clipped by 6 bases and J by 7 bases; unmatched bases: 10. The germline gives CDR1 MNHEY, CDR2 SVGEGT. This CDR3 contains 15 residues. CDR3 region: CASSETDRGLNEAFF. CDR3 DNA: TGTGCCAGCAGCGAGACGGACAGGGGGCTTAATGAAGCTTTCTTT.

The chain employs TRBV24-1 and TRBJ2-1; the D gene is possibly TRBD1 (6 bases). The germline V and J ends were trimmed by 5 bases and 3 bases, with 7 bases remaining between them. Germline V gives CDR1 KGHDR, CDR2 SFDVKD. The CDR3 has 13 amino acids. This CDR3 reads CATSAGDYNEQFF. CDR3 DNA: TGTGCCACCAGTGCAGGGGACTACAATGAGCAGTTCTTC.

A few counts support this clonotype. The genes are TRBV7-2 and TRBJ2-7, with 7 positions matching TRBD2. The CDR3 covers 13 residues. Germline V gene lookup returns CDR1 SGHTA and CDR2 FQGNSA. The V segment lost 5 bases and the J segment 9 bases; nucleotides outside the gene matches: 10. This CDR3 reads CASSLAPGEGQYF. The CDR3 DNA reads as TGTGCCAGCAGCCTGGCTCCGGGGGAGGGGCAGTACTTC.

The CDR3 DNA reads as TGTGCCAGCAGCTTCCCCACTAGCGGGAGTGGAGAAGATACGCAGTATTTT. Residues: CASSFPTSGSGEDTQYF. V gene TRBV7-9 combines with J gene TRBJ2-3; the match to TRBD2 covers 11 bases. With 3 bases clipped from V and 5 bases from J, the junction kept 10 bases outside the gene matches. This CDR3 comprises 17 residues. CDR1 SEHNR and CDR2 FQNEAQ come from the germline V gene (reference sequence).

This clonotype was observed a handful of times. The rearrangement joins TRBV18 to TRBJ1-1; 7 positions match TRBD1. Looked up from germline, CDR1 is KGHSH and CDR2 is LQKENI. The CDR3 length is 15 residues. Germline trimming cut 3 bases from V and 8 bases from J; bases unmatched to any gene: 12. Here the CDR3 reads CASSPTTNRGSEAFF. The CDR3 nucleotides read TGTGCCAGCTCACCCACAACCAACAGGGGATCGGAAGCTTTCTTT.

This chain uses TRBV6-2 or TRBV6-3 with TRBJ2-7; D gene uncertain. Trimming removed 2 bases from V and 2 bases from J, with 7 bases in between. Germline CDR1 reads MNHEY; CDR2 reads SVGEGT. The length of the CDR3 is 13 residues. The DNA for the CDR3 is TGTGCCAGCAGTTACCAATTGGCCTACGAGCAGTACTTC. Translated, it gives CASSYQLAYEQYF.

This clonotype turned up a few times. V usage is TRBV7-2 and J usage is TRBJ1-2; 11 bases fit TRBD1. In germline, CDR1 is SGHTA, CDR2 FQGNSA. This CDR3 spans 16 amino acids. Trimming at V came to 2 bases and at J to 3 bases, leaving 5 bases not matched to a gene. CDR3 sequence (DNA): TGTGCCAGCAGCTTACGGACAGGGGGCTTTCACTATGGCTACACCTTC. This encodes CASSLRTGGFHYGYTF.

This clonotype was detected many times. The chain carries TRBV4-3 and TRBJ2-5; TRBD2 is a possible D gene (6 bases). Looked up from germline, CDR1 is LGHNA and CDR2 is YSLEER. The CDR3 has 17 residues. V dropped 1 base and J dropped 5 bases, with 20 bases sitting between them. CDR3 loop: CASSQGGRSGVMETQYF. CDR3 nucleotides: TGCGCCAGCAGCCAAGGAGGCCGTTCGGGGGTAATGGAGACCCAGTACTTC.

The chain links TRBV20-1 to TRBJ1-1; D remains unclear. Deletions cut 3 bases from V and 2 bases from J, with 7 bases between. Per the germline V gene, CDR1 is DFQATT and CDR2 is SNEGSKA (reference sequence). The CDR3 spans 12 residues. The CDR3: CSARESNTEAFF. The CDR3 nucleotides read TGCAGTGCTAGGGAAAGTAACACTGAAGCTTTCTTT.

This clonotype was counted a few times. CDR3 nucleotides: TGTGCCAGCAGCGTCTACCAAGAGACCCAGTACTTC. Protein product: CASSVYQETQYF. The J gene is TRBJ2-5, the V gene TRBV3-1; no firm D call. V was pared by 5 bases and J by 0 bases, with 4 bases between. Germline CDR1 is LGHDT and CDR2 is YNNKEL (reference sequence). The CDR3 consists of 12 residues.

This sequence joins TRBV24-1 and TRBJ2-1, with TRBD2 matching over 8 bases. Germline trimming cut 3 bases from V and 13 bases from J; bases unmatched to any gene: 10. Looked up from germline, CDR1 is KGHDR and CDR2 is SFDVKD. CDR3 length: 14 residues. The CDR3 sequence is CATSDPGRGGAQFF. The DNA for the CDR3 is TGTGCCACCAGTGATCCCGGTCGGGGGGGCGCCCAGTTCTTC.

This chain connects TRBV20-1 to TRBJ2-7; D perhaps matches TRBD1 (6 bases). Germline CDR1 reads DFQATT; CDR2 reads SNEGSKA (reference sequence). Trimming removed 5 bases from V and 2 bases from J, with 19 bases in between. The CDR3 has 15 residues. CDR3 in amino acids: CSASARSRGTYEQYF. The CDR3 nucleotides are TGCAGTGCTTCCGCCCGTTCCAGGGGAACCTACGAGCAGTACTTC.